The 21 T cell receptor beta chains below were found in one sample sequenced in a study of radiotherapy plus CTLA-4 blockade in lung cancer. TCRdb's table, derived via immunoSEQ multiplex PCR, lists solely in-frame clones and lacks some. In the table there are about 45,000 clones, around 72% of which are singletons. The specimen comprised peripheral blood, sampled from a patient treated with radiotherapy plus ipilimumab. These receptors originate from a human donor with non-small cell lung cancer who had a complete response to radiotherapy plus ipilimumab.

This chain connects TRBV18 to TRBJ2-2, with D unresolved. The CDR3 consists of 15 residues. V was shortened by 1 base and J by 5 bases, with 11 bases between the two germline ends. The germline gives CDR1 KGHSH, CDR2 LQKENI. For the CDR3, the DNA is TGTGCCAGCTCACCACACTTAGCTGGGACCGGGGAGCTGTTTTTT. This codes for CASSPHLAGTGELFF.

The V call is TRBV28, the J call TRBJ1-1; tentatively, D is TRBD1 (6 bases). This CDR3 is 15 amino acids long. Germline values: CDR1 MDHEN, CDR2 SYDVKM. Trimming pared 5 bases from V and 1 base from J, leaving 14 bases between. The CDR3 loop reads CASSLVGRGNTEAFF. The CDR3 nucleotides read TGTGCCAGCAGTCTAGTCGGCAGGGGGAACACTGAAGCTTTCTTT.

J is TRBJ1-1 and V is TRBV6-5; the D gene is possibly TRBD1 (6 bases). The CDR3 consists of 16 residues. Trimming stripped 2 bases from V and 5 bases from J, with 18 bases between. Germline V gene lookup returns CDR1 MNHEY and CDR2 SVGAGI. Written as DNA, the CDR3 is TGTGCCAGCAGTTACGGTACAGGCCGAAGGGGGACTGAAGCTTTCTTT. This gives the protein CASSYGTGRRGTEAFF.

For this clone: At the DNA level, this CDR3 is encoded by other sequences in the same sample as well. V and J are TRBV7-2 and TRBJ2-5; D may be TRBD2 (5 bases). Germline V gene sequence: CDR1 SGHTA, CDR2 FQGNSA. The CDR3 sequence is 14 residues long. The V end lost 0 bases, the J end lost 2 bases, and 7 bases lay between the germline ends. CDR3 amino acids: CASSLAGAQETQYF. DNA of the CDR3: TGTGCCAGCAGCTTAGCGGGAGCTCAAGAGACCCAGTACTTC.

The V call is TRBV10-2, the J call TRBJ2-1, with TRBD2 matching over 10 bases. V trimming: 3 bases; J trimming: 5 bases; junction bases outside the gene matches: 7. There are 16 residues in the CDR3. Germline V gene lookup returns CDR1 WSHSY and CDR2 SAAADI. The CDR3, as DNA: TGCGCCAGCAGTGATTATTGGACTAGCGGTAACAATGAGCAGTTCTTC. Its translation: CASSDYWTSGNNEQFF.

The chain uses TRBV7-9 and TRBJ2-4; 7 nucleotides align to TRBD1. Germline CDR1 and CDR2: SEHNR and FQNEAQ (reference sequence). The J segment lost 7 bases and the V segment lost 5 bases, leaving 8 bases of the junction unmatched. The CDR3 is 14 amino acids. The CDR3 coding sequence is TGTGCCAGCAGCCCTCCGACAGGGATGAACATTCAGTACTTC. This sequence encodes CASSPPTGMNIQYF.

This clone was detected once. The chain is built from TRBV11-2 and TRBJ2-5; TRBD1 matches at 8 bases. This CDR3 is 13 amino acids long. The germline V gene has CDR1 SGHAT and CDR2 FQNNGV. The V segment lost 5 bases and the J segment 2 bases; nucleotides outside the gene matches: 1. CDR3 sequence (DNA): TGTGCCAGCAGCCGGGACAGGCAAGAGACCCAGTACTTC. Amino acids: CASSRDRQETQYF.

The chain recombines TRBV13 with TRBJ1-1, with 10 bases fitting TRBD1. CDR3 length: 13 amino acids. V shed 5 bases and J 9 bases; nucleotides not matched to a gene: 6. The V gene's germline CDR1 is PRHDT and CDR2 FYEKMQ (reference sequence). The chain's CDR3 is CASSKDRGGKAFF. The CDR3 bases are TGTGCCAGCAGCAAGGACAGGGGGGGGAAAGCTTTCTTT.

The V and J genes are TRBV19 and TRBJ1-1; D is unclear. Per germline, CDR1 LNHDA and CDR2 SQIVND (reference sequence). V shed 6 bases and J shed 3 bases, with 11 bases lying between them. CDR3 length: 13 residues. CDR3: CASRLTRDTEAFF. In DNA, the CDR3 is TGTGCCAGTAGGTTGACGAGGGACACTGAAGCTTTCTTT.

The chain combines TRBV30 with TRBJ1-2; 7 bases align to TRBD1. Germline CDR1 and CDR2: GTSNPN and SVGIG (reference sequence). The CDR3 has 16 residues. The V segment lost 5 bases and the J segment 2 bases; nucleotides outside the gene matches: 14. The CDR3 sequence is CAWGLTTRQGNYGYTF. In DNA, the CDR3 is TGTGCCTGGGGCCTCACCACTCGACAGGGCAACTATGGCTACACCTTC.

The chain employs TRBV2 and TRBJ2-2, with TRBD1 matching 8 bases. V dropped 5 bases and J dropped 4; count of bases not matched to a gene: 3. The CDR3 runs 14 residues. CDR1 is SNHLY and CDR2 is FYNNEI in the germline V gene. CDR3 sequence reads: CASSHRGFTGELFF. The DNA of the CDR3 is TGTGCCAGCAGTCACAGGGGGTTCACCGGGGAGCTGTTTTTT.

The rearrangement joins TRBV14 to TRBJ1-3; D is unresolved. Trimming stripped 1 base from V and 5 bases from J, with 12 bases between. Germline CDR1 and CDR2: SGHDN and FVKESK. The CDR3 loop spans 15 amino acids. The CDR3 DNA reads as TGTGCCAGCAGCCAAGTTGGCGGAGGCAGAAACACCATATATTTT. Encoded protein: CASSQVGGGRNTIYF.

The rearrangement joins TRBV19 to TRBJ1-5, with D possibly matching TRBD1 (6 bases). The germline V gene encodes CDR1 LNHDA and CDR2 SQIVND (reference sequence). The CDR3 totals 16 residues. V lost 5 bases and J lost 0, with 14 bases in between. The CDR3 DNA sequence: TGTGCCAGTAGTCATCCCCAGGGGTTTAGCAATCAGCCCCAGCATTTT. The encoded protein is CASSHPQGFSNQPQHF.

The CDR3 loop reads CASSFQGSRTGELFF. The CDR3 DNA sequence: TGTGCCAGCAGCTTCCAGGGATCTAGGACCGGGGAGCTGTTTTTT. V and J are TRBV7-9 and TRBJ2-2; D might be TRBD1 (5 bases). Germline V lookup: CDR1 SEHNR, CDR2 FQNEAQ (reference sequence). This CDR3 has 15 amino acids. The V and J ends lost 3 bases and 5 bases respectively, with 13 bases between them.

The chain uses TRBV28 and TRBJ2-7; 9 positions agree with TRBD1. CDR3 size: 14 residues. CDR1 is MDHEN and CDR2 is SYDVKM in the germline V gene. V was clipped by 8 bases and J by 6 bases; unmatched bases: 11. As DNA, the CDR3 is TGTGCCAGCTCCCTTGGGACAGGGATTTCCGAGCAGTACTTC. It translates to CASSLGTGISEQYF.

This clone was recorded once. The chain combines TRBV7-9 with TRBJ2-3; TRBD1 aligns across 8 bases. Germline V lookup: CDR1 SEHNR, CDR2 FQNEAQ (reference sequence). Germline trimming cut 4 bases from V and 0 bases from J; bases unmatched to any gene: 6. This CDR3 has 16 residues. The CDR3: CASSSLWTGSTDTQYF. CDR3 bases: TGTGCCAGCAGCTCTCTTTGGACAGGGAGCACAGATACGCAGTATTTT.

This chain joins TRBV27 and TRBJ2-3; 11 positions match TRBD2. The J segment lost 2 bases and the V segment lost 5 bases, leaving 6 bases of the junction unmatched. CDR3 size: 16 residues. From germline, CDR1 is MNHEY and CDR2 SMNVEV (reference sequence). In nucleotides, the CDR3 is TGTGCCAGCAGTCTGGGACTAGCGGAGATCACAGATACGCAGTATTTT. It encodes CASSLGLAEITDTQYF.

The chain uses TRBV14 and TRBJ1-2, with 9 bases that match TRBD1. V shed 4 bases and J 5 bases; nucleotides not matched to a gene: 2. CDR1 and CDR2 (germline): SGHDN, FVKESK. The CDR3 contains 13 residues. The CDR3: CASSLGQGYGYTF. CDR3 nucleotides: TGTGCCAGCAGCCTCGGACAGGGGTATGGCTACACCTTC.

The chain combines TRBV6-6 with TRBJ1-2; D unclear. Germline assignment: CDR1 MNHNY and CDR2 SVGAGI (reference sequence). The CDR3 totals 11 residues. V lost 4 bases, J lost 8 bases, and 8 bases lay in between. The CDR3 DNA follows: TGTGCCAGCAGTTCCACTATCGGCTACACCTTC. Amino acids: CASSSTIGYTF.

This chain's CDR3 is CASSLEPSTDTQYF. Here the CDR3 DNA reads TGTGCCAGCAGTTTGGAGCCGAGCACAGATACGCAGTATTTT. The rearrangement joins TRBV7-3 to TRBJ2-3, with no clear D. CDR1 is SGHTA, CDR2 FQGTGA, per germline. V dropped 6 bases and J dropped 0 bases, with 10 bases sitting between them. This CDR3 is built from 14 residues.

The genes are TRBV28 and TRBJ2-7, with TRBD1 matching over 9 bases. The CDR3 covers 15 residues. Germline values: CDR1 MDHEN, CDR2 SYDVKM. Germline trimming cut 2 bases from V and 3 bases from J; bases unmatched to any gene: 5. The CDR3: CASSLTGTGFYEQYF. CDR3 sequence (DNA): TGTGCCAGCAGTTTAACCGGGACAGGGTTCTACGAGCAGTACTTC.